Included here is one T cell receptor beta chain sequence, with context. The antigen remains undetermined. The ends were cut back, 6 bases at V and 8 bases at J, with 10 bases in the middle. The length of the CDR3 is 11 residues. CDR1 and CDR2 (germline): MNHNS, SASEGT. This entry is derived from a study of PD-1 blockade in classical Hodgkin lymphoma. Relapses following autologous stem cell transplantation were seen in all patients, with brentuximab vedotin exposure varying. Study-level findings and limits: After ASCT, patients who started nivolumab under 1 year later were excluded. It was CD4+ TCR diversity, not CD8+, that rose significantly by C4D1. Differences between repertoires have undefined causes, possibly disease activity or prior therapy.

Libraries were prepared by immunoSEQ multiplex PCR; TCRdb keeps only in-frame clonotypes and omits some of them. This table has about 41,000 clones, over 70% appearing once. The source is a human donor with classical Hodgkin lymphoma. The V call is TRBV6-1, the J call TRBJ1-1, with unresolved D. Sequencing was performed on peripheral blood mononuclear cells (PBMCs), taken at baseline. CDR3: CASRRTVEAFF. DNA of the CDR3: TGTGCCAGCAGGAGGACGGTCGAAGCTTTCTTT.